This is a list of T cell receptor beta chains from one sample in a study of tumor and adjacent non-tumor tissue in lung cancer. TCRdb re-called the multiplex PCR reads through MiXCR, storing one row per CDR3 protein. Of around 140,000 distinct CDR3 sequences listed, approximately 66% are singletons. Input material: lung tumor tissue. Every receptor here comes from a man in his sixties with small cell lung cancer. The CDR3 runs from the conserved cysteine through the conserved F or W. A D gene is named only where the DNA matches it firmly. Size is omitted from some rows. Given values are once, few, many or a class for expanded clones.

j_call	v_call	clone_size	d_call	cdr3_aa	cdr3_nt
TRBJ2-2	TRBV6-6	once	TRBD2	CASGIKTSGKTGELFF	TGTGCCAGCGGCATAAAGACTAGCGGGAAAACCGGGGAGCTGTTTTTT
TRBJ2-5	TRBV18	NA	NA	CASSPGLIETQYF	TGTGCCAGCTCACCGGGACTTATCGAGACCCAGTACTTC
TRBJ2-1	TRBV11-2	NA	NA	CASSLGKMDNEQFF	TGCGCCAGCAGCTTAGGGAAGATGGACAATGAGCAGTTCTTC
TRBJ2-1	TRBV5-4	few	NA	CASSLAHRGGNNEQFF	TGTGCCAGCAGCTTGGCCCACAGGGGAGGAAACAATGAGCAGTTCTTT
TRBJ2-1	TRBV11-2	many	TRBD2	CASSPGLAGGNEQFF	TGTGCCAGCAGCCCAGGACTAGCGGGAGGGAATGAGCAGTTCTTC
TRBJ2-3	TRBV11-2	NA	TRBD1	CAGSKQQGTDTQYF	TGTGCCGGCAGCAAGCAACAGGGGACAGATACGCAGTATTTT
TRBJ2-5	TRBV20-1	NA	TRBD1	CSANRGDETQYF	TGCAGTGCTAACAGGGGGGACGAGACCCAGTACTTC
TRBJ2-3	TRBV12-3/TRBV12-4	few	NA	CASKTPRGGDTQYF	TGTGCCAGCAAAACGCCCAGGGGAGGAGATACGCAGTATTTT
TRBJ2-2	TRBV4-1	NA	TRBD2	CASRLSLAGVYTGELFF	TGCGCCAGCAGGTTAAGCCTAGCGGGAGTATACACCGGGGAGCTGTTTTTT
TRBJ1-1	TRBV6-5	NA	NA	CASGKGLGRNTEAFF	TGTGCCAGCGGAAAGGGGCTCGGCCGGAACACTGAAGCTTTCTTT
TRBJ1-4	TRBV20-1	NA	NA	CSARVETNEKLVF	TGCAGTGCTAGAGTGGAAACTAATGAAAAACTGGTTTTT
TRBJ2-7	TRBV5-4	NA	NA	CANSRRDTSFYGQYF	TGTGCCAACAGTCGCCGGGACACCAGCTTCTACGGGCAGTACTTC
TRBJ1-1	TRBV11-2	NA	NA	CARSFVAGYTEAFF	TGTGCCAGGAGCTTTGTGGCCGGGTACACTGAAGCTTTCTTT
TRBJ2-5	TRBV10-3	few	NA	CAISEAFKETQHF	TGTGCCATCAGTGAGGCTTTTAAAGAGACCCAGCACTTC
TRBJ1-5	TRBV4-1	NA	NA	CACSWLKSNGPQHF	TGCGCCTGCAGCTGGTTAAAGAGCAATGGGCCCCAGCATTTT
TRBJ2-3	TRBV5-4	many	NA	CASSLAGGDTQYF	TGTGCCAGCAGCTTGGCCGGGGGAGATACGCAGTATTTT
TRBJ2-3	TRBV20-1	once	TRBD2	CSATDGGGVEWLGSEDTQYF	TGCAGTGCTACAGACGGGGGGGGGGTCGAATGGCTCGGGAGCGAAGATACGCAGTATTTT
TRBJ2-2	TRBV20-1	NA	TRBD2	CIAGGEGRNTGELFF	TGCATTGCTGGAGGGGAGGGTCGGAACACCGGGGAGCTGTTTTTT
TRBJ2-5	TRBV4-1	once	NA	CASSRNSGSLETQYF	TGCGCCAGCAGCCGAAACAGTGGGTCTTTGGAGACCCAGTACTTC
TRBJ2-1	TRBV11-2	NA	NA	CASNFSTGRNNKQFF	TGTGCCAGCAACTTTAGTACGGGACGAAACAATAAGCAGTTCTTC
TRBJ2-3	TRBV11-2	NA	NA	CACSFSETQYF	TGTGCCTGCAGCTTCTCCGAAACGCAGTATTTT
TRBJ2-1	TRBV11-2	NA	TRBD2	CASSVTGTSGSFEQFF	TGTGCCAGCAGCGTAACCGGGACTAGCGGGAGTTTTGAGCAGTTCTTC
TRBJ2-1	TRBV5-1	many	NA	CASSLGSGSYNEQFF	TGCGCCAGCAGCTTGGGTTCCGGGTCCTACAATGAGCAGTTCTTC
TRBJ2-1	TRBV11-3	NA	TRBD2	CAKSLGVSGRAFEQFF	TGTGCCAAAAGCTTAGGGGTTAGCGGGAGGGCCTTTGAGCAGTTCTTC
TRBJ2-2	TRBV28	NA	TRBD2	CASSTVAGNTGELFF	TGTGCCAGCAGTACGGTAGCGGGGAACACCGGGGAGCTGTTTTTT
TRBJ1-1	TRBV11-3	NA	NA	CASSPTDTEAFF	TGTGCCAGCAGCCCGACGGACACTGAAGCTTTCTTT
TRBJ2-3	TRBV7-8	NA	TRBD2	CASSLSSGSQYTQYF	TGTGCCAGCAGCTTAAGTAGCGGGAGTCAATATACGCAGTATTTT
TRBJ1-1	TRBV12-3/TRBV12-4	NA	TRBD1	CVSGWDRGRAFF	TGTGTCAGCGGTTGGGACAGGGGGAGGGCTTTCTTT
TRBJ1-1	TRBV29-1	NA	NA	CSIVRRAGTEAFF	TGCAGCATTGTTCGGAGGGCGGGCACTGAAGCTTTCTTT
TRBJ1-1	TRBV20-1	few	NA	CSARGMNTEAFF	TGCAGTGCTAGGGGGATGAACACTGAAGCTTTCTTT
TRBJ2-7	TRBV11-3	many	NA	CASSLGGTVDEQYF	TGTGCCAGCAGCTTAGGAGGGACGGTCGACGAGCAGTACTTC
TRBJ2-6	TRBV5-1	NA	NA	CASSSEPNSGANVLTF	TGCGCCAGCAGCTCGGAACCGAACTCTGGGGCCAACGTCCTGACTTTC
TRBJ2-5	TRBV29-1	few	NA	CSVEDGVASSETQYF	TGCAGCGTTGAAGATGGGGTGGCAAGCTCCGAGACCCAGTACTTC
TRBJ2-3	TRBV4-2	NA	NA	CASSQGLQGRDTRYF	TGTGCCAGCAGCCAAGGATTGCAGGGAAGAGATACGCGGTATTTT
TRBJ1-5	TRBV7-9	NA	NA	CASSLGVGRDNQPQHF	TGTGCCAGCAGCTTAGGAGTAGGGAGGGACAATCAGCCCCAGCATTTT
TRBJ2-2	TRBV11-1	NA	TRBD2	CASSWTSGNILELFF	TGTGCCAGCAGTTGGACTAGCGGGAATATCTTGGAGCTGTTTTTT
TRBJ2-1	TRBV11-2	NA	NA	CASSFTFNNEKFF	TGTGCTAGCAGCTTTACCTTTAACAATGAGAAGTTCTTC
TRBJ1-6	TRBV6-5	NA	NA	CVSSYSTGSSSPLHF	TGTGTCAGCAGTTACTCGACAGGCTCGAGTTCACCCCTCCACTTT
TRBJ2-7	TRBV29-1	NA	TRBD1	CSVEIDREYEQYF	TGCAGCGTTGAGATTGACAGGGAATACGAGCAGTATTTC
TRBJ2-5	TRBV29-1	many	TRBD1	CSVERQGAGETQYF	TGCAGCGTTGAGCGACAGGGGGCAGGAGAGACCCAGTACTTC